Described below is a single T cell receptor beta chain sequence and its context. The sample holds one count of this clone. The antigen it recognizes is unknown. Within one base of it there is no much larger clone, and no base qualities were kept. This sample was taken from a study of T cell responses to AZD1222 COVID-19 vaccine (dated by TCRdb to 2020 to 2023). About the study as a whole: TCR sequencing covered over 230 trial participants: 207 given two doses of AZD1222 and 26 given two doses of MenACWY control vaccine. Trial participants were enrolled by age into subgroups of 18-55, 56-69 and 70-plus years, and about 150, 27 and 61 TCR-sequenced participants, respectively, were included in these subgroups.

Per the publication, the time point label means: baseline before first vaccination. This specimen's treatment or condition label, interpreted: meningococcal conjugate vaccine given as trial control. Samples from vaccinated people were obtained from the UK trials COV001 and COV002, which included a single-blind randomized controlled phase 2/3 trial of AZD1222 (ChAdOx1 nCoV-19) in healthy adults. For TCRbeta chain sequencing, PBMC samples from trial participants were taken at day 0 and at day 28 after the second dose. Findings and caveats that apply to the study as a whole: Because no day 14 peak-response samples were available, the repertoires could be characterized only after the peak T cell response. Participants were mostly white British, with more females than males. The authors suggested clonal diversity may have been underestimated. Spike-specific TCR breadth and depth rose significantly after two AZD1222 doses compared with day 0 and with MenACWY recipients. In the small 56-69-year group, the increase in depth fell short of significance, most likely because of low power. Conclusions about previously exposed vaccinees are limited, since just six or seven AZD1222 recipients were seropositive for SARS-CoV-2 at baseline. Reportedly, close to half of the unique spike-specific TCRs recognized epitopes lying outside the regions that are mutated in the B.1.351 and B.1.1.7 variants. Vaccine-associated CD4 TCRs spanned the whole spike protein, with dominant responses in regions 160-218 and 743-854.

The CDR3 regions of human TCRbeta chains were analyzed by immunosequencing. For the original study's pipeline: Repertoire TCRs were matched against a reference library of SARS-CoV-2-specific TCRs generated with the MIRA antigen-specificity platform. Breadth meant the fraction of unique TCRs that were SARS-CoV-2-associated, whereas depth meant the fraction of total T cells that were SARS-CoV-2-associated. Using the MIRA data, every spike-specific TCR was mapped to the spike region that the TCR reacted to and assigned to either a CD4 or a CD8 class. Log10-transformed breadth and depth values were compared by one-way ANOVA with Sidak's multiple comparisons tests. TCRdb retrieved this table from immuneACCESS and kept in-frame rearrangements only. Not all clones are present; in checked studies, unresolved V genes account for under half, and no reason is known for the remainder. V, J and clone size reflect that table, while D and trimming were determined from the DNA. The sample table records over 100,000 clones; 88% of these occur just once. Of the sample, roughly 13% is held by the ten largest clones.

The sequences come from peripheral blood, collected on day 0 of MenACWY control vaccination. This TCR derives from an adult in good health.

Read as DNA, the sequence is TGTGCCAGTAGTATGGGGAGGGATTTCGACGAGCAGTACTTC. This encodes CASSMGRDFDEQYF. Recombination joined TRBV19 with TRBJ2-7; TRBD2 agrees with 7 junctional bases. The cysteine opens and the phenylalanine closes a CDR3 of 14 amino acids. The entry retains the CDR3 DNA only, 42 bases that are in frame from base 1. Based on the germline V gene (reference sequence), the CDR1 and CDR2 sequences are LNHDA and SQIVND. Ends trimmed: V by 3 bases, J by 5 bases; bases unmatched to a gene: 7.